This is a list of T cell receptor beta chains from one sample in a study of molecular identifiers for immune sequencing clone quantification. TCRdb re-called the PCR reads through MiXCR, storing one row per CDR3 protein. The repertoire holds about 100,000 distinct CDR3 sequences, with roughly 34% as singletons. The sequenced sample was naive CD8+ T cells from blood, with Jurkat cell RNA spiked in. These receptors came from a human donor in good health. Some libraries in this study had Jurkat cell RNA spiked in. The CDR3 runs from the conserved cysteine through the conserved F or W. The D gene is left open where the match is weak. Clone size appears in some rows only: once, few, many, or a class for an expanded clone.

D gene: TRBD2
J gene: TRBJ2-2
clone size: many
V gene: TRBV27
CDR3 protein: CASSPSGTSGSTGELFF
CDR3 DNA: TGTGCCAGCAGTCCTTCCGGGACTAGCGGGAGTACCGGGGAGCTGTTTTTT

D gene: -
J gene: TRBJ2-3
clone size: many
V gene: TRBV7-9
CDR3 protein: CASSLGITDTQYF
CDR3 DNA: TGTGCCAGCAGCTTGGGGATCACAGATACGCAGTATTTT

D gene: -
J gene: TRBJ2-6
clone size: -
V gene: TRBV6-2/TRBV6-3
CDR3 protein: CASSYQSGAGANVLTF
CDR3 DNA: TGTGCCAGCAGTTACCAATCAGGGGCTGGGGCCAACGTCCTGACTTTC

D gene: TRBD2
J gene: TRBJ2-7
clone size: many
V gene: TRBV6-2/TRBV6-3
CDR3 protein: CASSTGTSDTYEQYF
CDR3 DNA: TGTGCCAGCAGTACCGGGACTAGCGATACCTACGAGCAGTACTTC

D gene: -
J gene: TRBJ2-7
clone size: -
V gene: TRBV4-1
CDR3 protein: CASSLTRDTYEQYF
CDR3 DNA: TGCGCCAGCAGCCTAACTCGGGACACCTACGAGCAGTACTTC

D gene: -
J gene: TRBJ2-7
clone size: -
V gene: TRBV4-1
CDR3 protein: CASSQAGMDYEQYF
CDR3 DNA: TGCGCCAGCAGCCAAGCGGGAATGGACTACGAGCAGTACTTC

D gene: -
J gene: TRBJ2-1
clone size: -
V gene: TRBV12-3/TRBV12-4
CDR3 protein: CASSPPGEQFF
CDR3 DNA: TGTGCCAGCAGTCCTCCGGGGGAGCAGTTCTTC

D gene: -
J gene: TRBJ2-5
clone size: few
V gene: TRBV11-2
CDR3 protein: CASSAQGQETQYF
CDR3 DNA: TGTGCCAGCAGCGCACAGGGACAAGAGACCCAGTACTTC

D gene: -
J gene: TRBJ2-2
clone size: few
V gene: TRBV21-1
CDR3 protein: CASSGRGGQELFF
CDR3 DNA: TGTGCCAGCAGCGGAAGAGGAGGGCAGGAGCTGTTTTTT

D gene: -
J gene: TRBJ2-1
clone size: many
V gene: TRBV2
CDR3 protein: CASSDKRPSYNEQFF
CDR3 DNA: TGTGCCAGCAGCGACAAGCGACCCTCCTACAATGAGCAGTTCTTC

D gene: -
J gene: TRBJ2-1
clone size: medium-sized
V gene: TRBV7-2
CDR3 protein: CASKTYNEQFF
CDR3 DNA: TGTGCCAGCAAGACCTACAATGAGCAGTTCTTC

D gene: TRBD2
J gene: TRBJ2-7
clone size: -
V gene: TRBV10-3
CDR3 protein: CAISSTSGYEQYF
CDR3 DNA: TGTGCCATCAGTTCGACTAGCGGGTACGAGCAGTACTTC

D gene: TRBD1
J gene: TRBJ2-7
clone size: -
V gene: TRBV5-6
CDR3 protein: CASSSESSRDRVNEQYF
CDR3 DNA: TGTGCCAGCAGCAGTGAGTCGAGCCGGGACAGGGTCAACGAGCAGTACTTC

D gene: TRBD1
J gene: TRBJ1-5
clone size: -
V gene: TRBV19
CDR3 protein: CACSPTGGYQPQHF
CDR3 DNA: TGTGCCTGTAGTCCGACAGGGGGTTATCAGCCCCAGCATTTT

D gene: -
J gene: TRBJ2-4
clone size: many
V gene: TRBV28
CDR3 protein: CASSFWGDVNIQYF
CDR3 DNA: TGTGCCAGCAGTTTTTGGGGGGATGTAAACATTCAGTACTTC